This entry features one T cell receptor beta chain sequence. The record originates from a study of blood T cell repertoires in COVID-19. Study-level information: There were acute and convalescent COVID-19 samples, and they came from the United States, Italy and Spain.

Losses at the gene ends were 6 bases for V and 2 bases for J; bases not matched to a gene: 8. Looked up from germline, CDR1 is WSHSY and CDR2 is SAAADI. There are 16 residues in the CDR3. Here immunoSEQ multiplex PCR was the method, and the copy in TCRdb shows in-frame clones only, minus some. The table shows a few hundred thousand clones, with around 86% occurring only once. This receptor was identified in a man aged 45-65 years with acute or convalescent COVID-19. This chain joins TRBV10-2 and TRBJ2-2; TRBD2 matches at 8 bases. Source material: peripheral blood. The CDR3 sequence is CASRQIGTRNTGELFF. The CDR3 nucleotides are TGCGCCAGCAGACAAATAGGGACTAGAAACACCGGGGAGCTGTTTTTT.